The 16 T cell receptor beta chains listed next were all sequenced from one sample in a study of naive and memory T cell subsets. The beta constant-region primer was an equimolar mix of two oligonucleotides covering TRBC1 and TRBC2. Nested alpha and beta constant-region primers with the SP2 primer drove four PCR rounds on ligated cDNA. One entry per CDR3 protein, called by TCRdb with MiXCR from the UMI-ligation and nested PCR reads. The sample includes about 140,000 distinct CDR3 sequences, about a fifth of them seen just once. Whole-study results and caveats: Possibly reflecting memory cells re-expressing CD45RA, a few larger clonotypes occurred in naive repertoires, especially CD8.

Their antigens remain unidentified. The source material was naive CD8+ T cells from blood. The receptors stem from a human donor in good health.

At least ten counts were recorded for this clonotype. V and J are TRBV5-1 and TRBJ2-7; 8 positions match TRBD1. With V trimmed by 4 bases and J by 5 bases, 11 bases remained unmatched. The CDR3 loop spans 15 amino acids. Germline assignment: CDR1 SGHRS and CDR2 YFSETQ. For the CDR3, the DNA is TGCGCCAGCAGCGACGGCCAGGGGGCCATCAACGAGCAGTACTTC. It translates to CASSDGQGAINEQYF.

This clonotype occurred a few times. This chain connects TRBV2 to TRBJ2-3; TRBD2 matches 8 bases. V was clipped by 3 bases and J by 0 bases; unmatched bases: 2. Per germline, CDR1 SNHLY and CDR2 FYNNEI. CDR3 size: 15 residues. CDR3: CASSETSVSTDTQYF. The CDR3 nucleotides read TGTGCCAGCAGTGAGACTAGCGTAAGCACAGATACGCAGTATTTT.

This chain joins TRBV29-1 and TRBJ2-5; tentatively, D is TRBD1 (6 bases). This CDR3 contains 16 residues. Germline loops: CDR1 SQVTM, CDR2 ANQGSEA. Trimming pared 0 bases from V and 5 bases from J, leaving 19 bases between. CDR3 loop: CSVEDPQGIMEETQYF. The CDR3 nucleotides read TGCAGCGTTGAAGATCCCCAGGGGATTATGGAGGAGACCCAGTACTTC.

This chain connects TRBV27 to TRBJ1-2; D not resolved. Trimming took off 4 bases at V and 4 bases at J, with 10 bases between the two ends. CDR1 and CDR2 (germline): MNHEY, SMNVEV (reference sequence). The CDR3 has 13 amino acids. This CDR3 is CASSYKATYGYTF. CDR3 DNA: TGTGCCAGCAGTTACAAGGCTACCTATGGCTACACCTTC.

This clonotype has a handful of counts. This chain joins TRBV7-9 and TRBJ1-1; D is perhaps TRBD1 (5 bases). V was cut by 5 bases and J by 1 base, with 8 bases left in between. Germline CDR1 SEHNR, CDR2 FQNEAQ (reference sequence). The CDR3 is 13 amino acids. The CDR3 DNA is TGTGCCAGCAGCCCCCAGGGGAACACTGAAGCTTTCTTT. Amino acid sequence: CASSPQGNTEAFF.

The chain recombines TRBV24-1 with TRBJ1-4; D unresolved. Trimming shortened V by 4 bases and J by 6 bases, and 8 bases separated the two germline ends. Germline V gene lookup returns CDR1 KGHDR and CDR2 SFDVKD. The CDR3 runs 13 residues. The CDR3 protein is CATSDPNDEKLFF. CDR3 nucleotide sequence: TGTGCCACCAGTGACCCCAACGATGAAAAACTGTTTTTT.

The gene calls are TRBV6-6 and TRBJ1-1, with D hard to call. The germline V gene has CDR1 MNHNY and CDR2 SVGAGI (reference sequence). Trimming took 4 bases from V and 0 from J, leaving 15 bases between them. The CDR3 length is 16 residues. The CDR3 DNA is TGTGCCAGCAGTTCCCCTTTTCACGATATGAACACTGAAGCTTTCTTT. This encodes CASSSPFHDMNTEAFF.

This clonotype appeared many times. The chain recombines TRBV29-1 with TRBJ2-2, with D unclear. Trimming removed 3 bases from V and 3 bases from J, with 8 bases in between. Germline V gene lookup returns CDR1 SQVTM and CDR2 ANQGSEA. The CDR3 sequence is 13 residues long. The CDR3 loop is CSVDEQHTGELFF. DNA of the CDR3: TGCAGCGTTGACGAGCAGCACACCGGGGAGCTGTTTTTT.

This clonotype showed up many times. V is TRBV4-1 and J is TRBJ1-1; D call uncertain. This CDR3 spans 14 amino acids. Trimming removed 4 bases at V and 5 bases at J, with 14 bases between. The germline gives CDR1 MGHRA, CDR2 YSYEKL. The CDR3 loop is CASSRSGGFTEAFF. The CDR3 nucleotides are TGCGCCAGCAGCCGCTCGGGCGGTTTTACTGAAGCTTTCTTT.

The chain carries TRBV6-5 and TRBJ2-7, with TRBD2 matching over 7 bases. Per the germline V gene, CDR1 is MNHEY and CDR2 is SVGAGI. The CDR3 runs 14 residues. Unmatched junction bases numbered 7, after V lost 8 bases and J lost 0 bases. The DNA for the CDR3 is TGTGCCAGCGCACTAGCGTCAACCTCCTACGAGCAGTACTTC. This codes for CASALASTSYEQYF.

This clonotype was counted a few times. The V and J genes are TRBV4-1 and TRBJ1-5, with TRBD1 matching over 9 bases. Trimming cost V 5 bases and J 0 bases; bases outside gene matches: 5. The CDR3 length is 16 residues. Looked up from germline, CDR1 is MGHRA and CDR2 is YSYEKL. Here the CDR3 reads CASSAVQGASNQPQHF. The CDR3 DNA follows: TGCGCCAGCAGCGCCGTACAGGGGGCTAGCAATCAGCCCCAGCATTTT.

This clonotype was found a few times. This rearrangement joins TRBV11-2 to TRBJ2-7; D remains ambiguous. This CDR3 is built from 16 residues. Germline CDR1 reads SGHAT; CDR2 reads FQNNGV. Deletions cut 1 base from V and 0 bases from J, with 13 bases between. The CDR3 protein is CASSLVGRASSYEQYF. In DNA form, the CDR3 reads TGTGCCAGCAGCTTAGTGGGTCGAGCGTCCTCCTACGAGCAGTACTTC.

This clonotype came up a few times. The chain links TRBV30 to TRBJ2-7; no clear D. V was trimmed by 3 bases and J by 2 bases, leaving 11 bases between them. Germline V lookup: CDR1 GTSNPN, CDR2 SVGIG (reference sequence). The CDR3 spans 13 residues. The CDR3 sequence is CAWSFDGTYEQYF. CDR3 DNA: TGTGCCTGGAGCTTCGACGGTACCTACGAGCAGTACTTC. The variable domain in full, with the rest retrieved from reference TRBV30 and TRBJ2-7, is SQTIHQWPATLVQPVGSPLSLECTVEGTSNPNLYWYRQAAGRGLQLLFYSVGIGQISSEVPQNLSASRPQDRQFILSSKKLLLSDSGFYLCAWSFDGTYEQYFGPGTRLTVT.

The CDR3 DNA is TGTGCCAGCAGTTTGGGACTAGCGGTGGTGTACACAGATACGCAGTATTTT. Amino acid sequence: CASSLGLAVVYTDTQYF. The chain joins TRBV6-2 or TRBV6-3 to TRBJ2-3, with TRBD2 identical over 11 bases. V shed 4 bases, J shed 2 bases, and the junction held 8 bases outside the gene matches. This CDR3 spans 17 amino acids. Germline values: CDR1 MNHEY, CDR2 SVGEGT.

This clonotype was seen only a few times. The V gene is TRBV29-1, the J gene TRBJ2-3; TRBD1 or TRBD2 may be the D gene (5 bases each). The CDR3 loop spans 14 amino acids. The germline CDR1 and CDR2 sequences are SQVTM and ANQGSEA. V lost 3 bases and J lost 0, with 10 bases in between. The CDR3 DNA reads as TGCAGCGTTGACCGGGACCCAAGCACAGATACGCAGTATTTT. As protein: CSVDRDPSTDTQYF.

The J gene is TRBJ2-3, the V gene TRBV2, with TRBD1 as a possible D gene (6 bases). This CDR3 is 15 amino acids long. Per germline, CDR1 SNHLY and CDR2 FYNNEI. Trimming stripped 4 bases from V and 0 bases from J, with 11 bases between. The CDR3 DNA follows: TGTGCCAGCAGTGTCGGGCAGGGGAGCACAGATACGCAGTATTTT. This gives the protein CASSVGQGSTDTQYF.